This entry lists 31 T cell receptor beta chains sequenced from one sample in a study of blood T cell repertoires in COVID-19. TCRdb's table, derived via immunoSEQ multiplex PCR, lists solely in-frame clones and lacks some. The sample has fewer than 200,000 clones, approximately 81% seen once. Sequenced sample: peripheral blood. Receptors were obtained from a human donor with acute or convalescent COVID-19. The donor label of this sample is uncertain.

V usage is TRBV6-5 and J usage is TRBJ2-1; 11 nucleotides line up with TRBD2. Germline V gene sequence: CDR1 MNHEY, CDR2 SVGAGI. CDR3 size: 16 residues. V shed 4 bases, J shed 3 bases, and the junction held 5 bases outside the gene matches. The CDR3 region is CASSSLAGGYYNEQFF. The CDR3, as DNA: TGTGCCAGCAGTTCCCTAGCGGGGGGCTACTACAATGAGCAGTTCTTC.

The J gene is TRBJ2-5, the V gene TRBV12-3 or TRBV12-4; D is unclear. The CDR3 runs 12 residues. V shed 6 bases and J shed 2 bases, with 7 bases lying between them. The CDR3 here is CASRSNQETQYF. The CDR3 DNA follows: TGTGCCAGCAGATCCAATCAAGAGACCCAGTACTTC.

This clone was observed a few times. The V gene is TRBV9, the J gene TRBJ2-3; TRBD2 agrees at 10 bases. This CDR3 spans 17 amino acids. CDR1 is SGDLS, CDR2 YYNGEE, per germline. The junction had 9 bases not matched to a gene; V was cut back by 0 bases and J by 5 bases. Written as DNA, the CDR3 is TGTGCCAGCAGCGTAGTGGGAAGCGGGGGGGCAGTAGATACGCAGTATTTT. Its protein product is CASSVVGSGGAVDTQYF.

The rearrangement links TRBV24-1 to TRBJ1-2, with D possibly being TRBD1 (5 bases). In germline, CDR1 is KGHDR, CDR2 SFDVKD. Trimming removed 6 bases at V and 5 bases at J, with 12 bases between. The CDR3 covers 13 residues. The CDR3 protein is CATSSQGGYGYTF. CDR3 nucleotides: TGTGCCACCAGTTCGCAGGGAGGGTATGGCTACACCTTC.

In DNA, the CDR3 is TGCGCCAGCAGCTTAACAGGGCCTGGTGGCTACACCTTC. Translating it yields CASSLTGPGGYTF. The chain has TRBV5-1 and TRBJ1-2, with a possible D match to TRBD1 (6 bases). The ends were cut back, 2 bases at V and 7 bases at J, with 12 bases in the middle. The CDR3 is made up of 13 amino acids. Germline V CDR1 and CDR2: SGHRS, YFSETQ.

The V gene is TRBV6-5, the J gene TRBJ1-1, with D uncertain. The CDR3 contains 13 residues. The V end was cut by 7 bases, the J end by 1 base, with 10 bases between. From germline, CDR1 is MNHEY and CDR2 SVGAGI. Here the CDR3 reads CASTKPGNTEAFF. The CDR3 DNA sequence: TGTGCCAGCACAAAACCGGGGAACACTGAAGCTTTCTTT.

This rearrangement joins TRBV11-3 to TRBJ2-5, with TRBD2 identical over 15 bases. The germline V gene encodes CDR1 SGHNT and CDR2 YENEEA. The CDR3 loop spans 16 amino acids. V shed 1 base and J 4 bases; nucleotides not matched to a gene: 1. The CDR3 loop reads CASSLAGLAGGETQYF. The CDR3, as DNA: TGTGCCAGCAGCTTAGCGGGACTAGCGGGGGGAGAGACCCAGTACTTC.

The rearrangement joins TRBV5-1 to TRBJ1-2; 10 bases are a match to TRBD1. The ends lost 0 bases at V and 1 base at J; junction bases unmatched: 3. CDR3 length: 16 amino acids. Germline CDR1 is SGHRS and CDR2 is YFSETQ. The CDR3 spells CASSLEGTGVNYGYTF. The CDR3 region has the DNA TGCGCCAGCAGCTTGGAGGGGACAGGGGTTAACTATGGCTACACCTTC. Filled out from reference TRBV5-1 and TRBJ1-2, the complete variable domain reads KAGVTQTPRYLIKTRGQQVTLSCSPISGHRSVSWYQQTPGQGLQFLFEYFSETQRNKGNFPGRFSGRQFSNSRSEMNVSTLELGDSALYLCASSLEGTGVNYGYTFGSGTRLTVV.

The genes are TRBV28 and TRBJ1-4, with D unclear. Germline V gene sequence: CDR1 MDHEN, CDR2 SYDVKM. This CDR3 region has 15 residues. Trimming left V 6 bases short and J 3 bases short, with 14 bases between. This chain's CDR3 is CASSAPDNSNEKLFF. CDR3 nucleotide sequence: TGTGCCAGCAGCGCCCCAGACAACTCTAATGAAAAACTGTTTTTT.

This chain links TRBV9 with TRBJ1-5, with a tentative D call TRBD1 (6 bases). Trimming took 7 bases from V and 11 from J, leaving 19 bases between them. The CDR3 consists of 13 residues. From germline, CDR1 is SGDLS and CDR2 YYNGEE. The CDR3 protein is CASGRGAHEAQHF. The CDR3 coding sequence is TGTGCCAGCGGGCGGGGGGCCCATGAGGCCCAGCATTTT.

This chain connects TRBV24-1 to TRBJ2-1; D possibly corresponds to TRBD2 (6 bases). The CDR3 runs 14 residues. V was cut by 9 bases and J by 0 bases, with 11 bases left in between. The germline CDR1 and CDR2 sequences are KGHDR and SFDVKD. CDR3: CATGGTDSYNEQFF. The CDR3 coding sequence is TGTGCCACCGGGGGGACCGACTCCTACAATGAGCAGTTCTTC.

This clone has just one count. This chain links TRBV5-4 with TRBJ2-6; D is ambiguous. Germline V gives CDR1 SGHNT, CDR2 YYREEE (reference sequence). This CDR3 region has 14 residues. V lost 1 base and J 3 bases, leaving 5 bases between the germline ends. CDR3 nucleotides: TGTGCCAGCAGCTTGACATATGGGGCCAACGTCCTGACTTTC. It is translated as CASSLTYGANVLTF.

The CDR3 DNA is TGTGCCAGCAGTGGCCCCAGTGCAACTAATGAAAAACTGTTTTTT. Protein product: CASSGPSATNEKLFF. The V and J genes are TRBV2 and TRBJ1-4, with D unclear. The CDR3 length is 15 residues. Trimming removed 4 bases at V and 0 bases at J, with 9 bases between. Germline CDR1 SNHLY, CDR2 FYNNEI. The whole variable domain, remainder taken from reference TRBV2 and TRBJ1-4, is EPEVTQTPSHQVTQMGQEVILRCVPISNHLYFYWYRQILGQKVEFLVSFYNNEISEKSEIFDDQFSVERPDGSNFTLKIRSTKLEDSAMYFCASSGPSATNEKLFFGSGTQLSVL.

This chain joins TRBV3-1 (or the pseudogene TRBV3-2) and TRBJ1-2, with 9 positions matching TRBD1. The CDR3 sequence is 13 residues long. CDR1 is LGHDT and CDR2 is YNNKEL in the germline V gene (reference sequence). Trimming cost V 4 bases and J 8 bases; bases outside gene matches: 5. The CDR3 DNA reads as TGTGCCAGCAGCCGAGGGACAGGGTCCGGCTACACCTTC. Translated, it gives CASSRGTGSGYTF.

This clone was observed a handful of times. This chain connects TRBV30 to TRBJ1-5; 7 positions match TRBD1. Germline V gene data show CDR1 as GTSNPN and CDR2 as SVGIG (reference sequence). The CDR3 is made up of 14 amino acids. With 2 bases clipped from V and 5 bases from J, the junction kept 6 bases outside the gene matches. The CDR3 is CAWSPGQTYQPQHF. The CDR3 DNA is TGTGCCTGGAGTCCGGGACAGACTTATCAGCCCCAGCATTTT.

The chain links TRBV23-1 to TRBJ1-1, with TRBD1 as a possible D gene (5 bases). TRBV23-1 is assigned to the ORF class and has an uncertain function. V was cut by 4 bases and J by 1 base, with 10 bases left in between. The CDR3 length is 14 residues. The CDR3 sequence: CASSRAGENTEAFF. The CDR3 DNA reads as TGCGCCAGCAGTCGCGCGGGGGAGAACACTGAAGCTTTCTTT.

V gene TRBV12-3 or TRBV12-4 combines with J gene TRBJ2-7; D may be TRBD1 (6 bases). This CDR3 has 13 residues. V shed 7 bases and J shed 3 bases, with 13 bases lying between them. The CDR3 here is CASTWGQRYEQYF. In nucleotides, the CDR3 is TGTGCCAGCACTTGGGGGCAGCGCTACGAGCAGTACTTC.

The chain employs TRBV18 and TRBJ1-1, with 9 bases aligning to TRBD1. The CDR3 has 17 amino acids. The germline gives CDR1 KGHSH, CDR2 LQKENI. Unmatched junction bases numbered 14, after V lost 3 bases and J lost 6 bases. Here the CDR3 DNA reads TGTGCCAGCTCACCCCTTGGGGGACAGGGAAGTGGTCCTGAAGCTTTCTTT. As protein: CASSPLGGQGSGPEAFF.

Written as DNA, the CDR3 is TGTGCCAGCAGTTTAATAGGGACAGGTAAGCCGAACACTGAAGCTTTCTTT. This gives the protein CASSLIGTGKPNTEAFF. The genes are TRBV28 and TRBJ1-1, with 8 bases aligning to TRBD1. V was pared by 2 bases and J by 1 base, with 9 bases of the junction left unmatched. Per the germline V gene, CDR1 is MDHEN and CDR2 is SYDVKM. This CDR3 comprises 17 residues. Combining the CDR3 with reference TRBV28 and TRBJ1-1 gives the whole variable domain DVKVTQSSRYLVKRTGEKVFLECVQDMDHENMFWYRQDPGLGLRLIYFSYDVKMKEKGDIPEGYSVSREKKERFSLILESASTNQTSMYLCASSLIGTGKPNTEAFFGQGTRLTVV.

The chain recombines TRBV24-1 with TRBJ2-5; 8 bases are a match to TRBD2. V was clipped by 2 bases and J by 4 bases; unmatched bases: 5. This CDR3 region has 15 residues. CDR1 and CDR2 from the germline V gene are KGHDR and SFDVKD. CDR3 amino acids: CATSDSGLASETQYF. The CDR3 DNA sequence: TGTGCCACCAGTGATTCTGGACTAGCATCAGAGACCCAGTACTTC.

The table lists this clone with a count of one. This sequence joins TRBV19 and TRBJ1-5; D not resolved. The V and J ends lost 1 base and 4 bases respectively, with 11 bases between them. CDR1 LNHDA and CDR2 SQIVND come from the germline V gene (reference sequence). The CDR3 loop spans 15 amino acids. The CDR3 nucleotides are TGTGCCAGTAGTATAGTCAGTGTAAATAATCAGCCCCAGCATTTT. Amino acid sequence: CASSIVSVNNQPQHF.

This sequence joins TRBV7-3 and TRBJ2-3; 9 bases align to TRBD2. The V gene end was trimmed by 3 bases and the J gene end by 2 bases; junction bases not matched to a gene: 6. The CDR3 totals 16 residues. From germline, CDR1 is SGHTA and CDR2 FQGTGA. This chain's CDR3 is CASSLSPSGDTDTQYF. CDR3 sequence (DNA): TGTGCCAGCAGCTTGTCGCCTAGCGGGGACACAGATACGCAGTATTTT.

This chain joins TRBV6-2 or TRBV6-3 and TRBJ2-1; maybe TRBD2 (5 bases). The CDR3 is 11 residues long. V was trimmed by 6 bases and J by 6 bases, leaving 6 bases between them. Germline V gene data show CDR1 as MNHEY and CDR2 as SVGEGT. In nucleotides, the CDR3 is TGTGCCAGCAGCGGAGGCAATGAGCAGTTCTTC. As protein: CASSGGNEQFF.

CDR3 loop: CASSERNTGQDYGYTF. CDR3 coding DNA: TGTGCCAGCAGTGAAAGGAATACGGGACAAGACTATGGCTACACCTTC. The chain links TRBV2 to TRBJ1-2; D is possibly TRBD1 (6 bases). CDR1 and CDR2 (germline): SNHLY, FYNNEI. V dropped 2 bases and J dropped 3 bases, with 16 bases sitting between them. The CDR3 has 16 residues. Combining the CDR3 with reference TRBV2 and TRBJ1-2 gives the whole variable domain EPEVTQTPSHQVTQMGQEVILRCVPISNHLYFYWYRQILGQKVEFLVSFYNNEISEKSEIFDDQFSVERPDGSNFTLKIRSTKLEDSAMYFCASSERNTGQDYGYTFGSGTRLTVV.

This clone was detected a few times. The chain joins TRBV6-5 to TRBJ1-2; maybe TRBD1 (5 bases). This CDR3 is built from 13 residues. CDR1 is MNHEY and CDR2 is SVGAGI in the germline V gene. V was cut by 4 bases and J by 6 bases, with 12 bases left in between. CDR3 DNA sequence: TGTGCCAGCAGTTCCCAGGGAAGGGATGGCTACACCTTC. Its protein product is CASSSQGRDGYTF.

This clone showed up just once. V usage is TRBV19 and J usage is TRBJ1-3; perhaps TRBD1 as D (6 bases). Germline loops: CDR1 LNHDA, CDR2 SQIVND (reference sequence). There are 15 residues in the CDR3. The V end was cut by 5 bases, the J end by 0 bases, with 11 bases between. CDR3 residues: CASSGTSSSGNTIYF. The CDR3, as DNA: TGTGCCAGTAGTGGGACATCCTCCTCTGGAAACACCATATATTTT.

The rearrangement links TRBV27 to TRBJ2-6, with 7 bases identical to TRBD1. Germline values: CDR1 MNHEY, CDR2 SMNVEV (reference sequence). The CDR3 extends over 19 amino acids. With V trimmed by 6 bases and J by 0 bases, 14 bases remained unmatched. The CDR3 protein is CASRGVNDRVPSGANVLTF. The CDR3 DNA sequence: TGTGCCAGCAGGGGTGTAAACGACAGGGTACCCTCTGGGGCCAACGTCCTGACTTTC.

Only one count was recorded for this clone. The chain carries TRBV11-3 and TRBJ2-1; 7 nucleotides align to TRBD2. With 6 bases clipped from V and 7 bases from J, the junction kept 3 bases outside the gene matches. Germline values: CDR1 SGHNT, CDR2 YENEEA. This CDR3 is 12 amino acids long. In nucleotides, the CDR3 is TGTGCCAGCAGTTTGGGACTAAATGAGCAGTTCTTC. Translating gives CASSLGLNEQFF.

This chain links TRBV5-1 with TRBJ2-6; 7 nucleotides align to TRBD1. The germline CDR1 and CDR2 sequences are SGHRS and YFSETQ. With 3 bases clipped from V and 0 bases from J, the junction kept 15 bases outside the gene matches. CDR3 size: 20 residues. The CDR3 is CASSSRTGRLSSSGANVLTF. DNA for the CDR3: TGCGCCAGCAGCTCGCGGACAGGACGCCTTAGTAGCTCTGGGGCCAACGTCCTGACTTTC.

The chain is built from TRBV2 and TRBJ2-2; D is unresolved. The CDR3 runs to 15 residues. Per the germline V gene, CDR1 is SNHLY and CDR2 is FYNNEI. Between the trimmed V and J ends, which lost 3 bases and 4 bases, there was a span of 12 bases. The CDR3 region is CASSDTPRSTGELFF. The CDR3 nucleotides are TGTGCCAGCAGTGATACACCCCGTTCCACCGGGGAGCTGTTTTTT. The full variable domain, in which reference TRBV2 and TRBJ2-2 provide the parts outside the CDR3, is EPEVTQTPSHQVTQMGQEVILRCVPISNHLYFYWYRQILGQKVEFLVSFYNNEISEKSEIFDDQFSVERPDGSNFTLKIRSTKLEDSAMYFCASSDTPRSTGELFFGEGSRLTVL.

This chain links TRBV18 with TRBJ1-3; D uncertain. The germline gives CDR1 KGHSH, CDR2 LQKENI. The V end lost 3 bases, the J end lost 0 bases, and 12 bases lay between the germline ends. This CDR3 is built from 16 residues. This CDR3 reads CASSPERRSSGNTIYF. The CDR3 coding sequence is TGTGCCAGCTCACCGGAGCGGCGCAGCTCTGGAAACACCATATATTTT.